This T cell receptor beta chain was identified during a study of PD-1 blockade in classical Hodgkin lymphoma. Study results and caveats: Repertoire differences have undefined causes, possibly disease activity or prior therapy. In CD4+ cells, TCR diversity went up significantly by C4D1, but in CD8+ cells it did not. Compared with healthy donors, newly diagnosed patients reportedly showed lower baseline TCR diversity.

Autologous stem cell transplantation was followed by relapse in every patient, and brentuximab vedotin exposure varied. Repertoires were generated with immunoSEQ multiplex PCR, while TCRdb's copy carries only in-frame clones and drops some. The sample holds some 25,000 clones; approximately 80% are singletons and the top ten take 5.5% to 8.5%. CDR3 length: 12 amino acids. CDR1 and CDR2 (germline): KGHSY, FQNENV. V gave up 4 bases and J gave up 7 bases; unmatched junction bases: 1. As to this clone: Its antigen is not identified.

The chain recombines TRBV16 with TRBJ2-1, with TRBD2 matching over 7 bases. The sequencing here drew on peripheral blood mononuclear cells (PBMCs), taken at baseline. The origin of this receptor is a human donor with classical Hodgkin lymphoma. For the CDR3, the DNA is TGTGCCAGCAGCCGGGGAGGGAATGAGCAGTTCTTC. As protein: CASSRGGNEQFF.